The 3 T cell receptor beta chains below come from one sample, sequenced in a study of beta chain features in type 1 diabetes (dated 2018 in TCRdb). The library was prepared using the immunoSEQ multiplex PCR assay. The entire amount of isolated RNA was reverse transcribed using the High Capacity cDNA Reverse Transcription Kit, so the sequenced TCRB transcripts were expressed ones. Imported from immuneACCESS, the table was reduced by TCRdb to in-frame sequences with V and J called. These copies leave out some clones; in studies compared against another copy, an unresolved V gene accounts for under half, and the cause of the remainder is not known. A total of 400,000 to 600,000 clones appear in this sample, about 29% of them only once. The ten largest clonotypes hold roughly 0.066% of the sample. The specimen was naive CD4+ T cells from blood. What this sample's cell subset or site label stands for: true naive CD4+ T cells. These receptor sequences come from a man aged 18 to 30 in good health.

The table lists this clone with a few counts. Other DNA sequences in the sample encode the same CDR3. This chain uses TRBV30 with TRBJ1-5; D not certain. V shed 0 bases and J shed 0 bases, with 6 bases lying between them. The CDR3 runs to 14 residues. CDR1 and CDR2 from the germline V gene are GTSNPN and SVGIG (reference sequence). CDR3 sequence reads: CAWSVLGSNQPQHF. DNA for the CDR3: TGTGCCTGGAGTGTCTTAGGTAGCAATCAGCCCCAGCATTTT.

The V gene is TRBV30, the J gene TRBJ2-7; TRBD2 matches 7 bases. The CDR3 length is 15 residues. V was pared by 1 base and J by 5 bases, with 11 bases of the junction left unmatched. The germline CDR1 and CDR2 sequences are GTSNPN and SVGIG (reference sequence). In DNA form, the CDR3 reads TGTGCCTGGAGTGGTAGGGGCGGGAGTGTAAACGAGCAGTACTTC. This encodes CAWSGRGGSVNEQYF.

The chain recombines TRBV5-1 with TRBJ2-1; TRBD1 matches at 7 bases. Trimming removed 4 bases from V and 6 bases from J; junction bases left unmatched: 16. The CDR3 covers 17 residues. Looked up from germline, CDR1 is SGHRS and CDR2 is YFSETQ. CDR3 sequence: CASSPAAGGPIGNEQFF. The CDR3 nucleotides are TGCGCCAGCAGCCCGGCTGCAGGGGGACCGATCGGCAATGAGCAGTTCTTC.